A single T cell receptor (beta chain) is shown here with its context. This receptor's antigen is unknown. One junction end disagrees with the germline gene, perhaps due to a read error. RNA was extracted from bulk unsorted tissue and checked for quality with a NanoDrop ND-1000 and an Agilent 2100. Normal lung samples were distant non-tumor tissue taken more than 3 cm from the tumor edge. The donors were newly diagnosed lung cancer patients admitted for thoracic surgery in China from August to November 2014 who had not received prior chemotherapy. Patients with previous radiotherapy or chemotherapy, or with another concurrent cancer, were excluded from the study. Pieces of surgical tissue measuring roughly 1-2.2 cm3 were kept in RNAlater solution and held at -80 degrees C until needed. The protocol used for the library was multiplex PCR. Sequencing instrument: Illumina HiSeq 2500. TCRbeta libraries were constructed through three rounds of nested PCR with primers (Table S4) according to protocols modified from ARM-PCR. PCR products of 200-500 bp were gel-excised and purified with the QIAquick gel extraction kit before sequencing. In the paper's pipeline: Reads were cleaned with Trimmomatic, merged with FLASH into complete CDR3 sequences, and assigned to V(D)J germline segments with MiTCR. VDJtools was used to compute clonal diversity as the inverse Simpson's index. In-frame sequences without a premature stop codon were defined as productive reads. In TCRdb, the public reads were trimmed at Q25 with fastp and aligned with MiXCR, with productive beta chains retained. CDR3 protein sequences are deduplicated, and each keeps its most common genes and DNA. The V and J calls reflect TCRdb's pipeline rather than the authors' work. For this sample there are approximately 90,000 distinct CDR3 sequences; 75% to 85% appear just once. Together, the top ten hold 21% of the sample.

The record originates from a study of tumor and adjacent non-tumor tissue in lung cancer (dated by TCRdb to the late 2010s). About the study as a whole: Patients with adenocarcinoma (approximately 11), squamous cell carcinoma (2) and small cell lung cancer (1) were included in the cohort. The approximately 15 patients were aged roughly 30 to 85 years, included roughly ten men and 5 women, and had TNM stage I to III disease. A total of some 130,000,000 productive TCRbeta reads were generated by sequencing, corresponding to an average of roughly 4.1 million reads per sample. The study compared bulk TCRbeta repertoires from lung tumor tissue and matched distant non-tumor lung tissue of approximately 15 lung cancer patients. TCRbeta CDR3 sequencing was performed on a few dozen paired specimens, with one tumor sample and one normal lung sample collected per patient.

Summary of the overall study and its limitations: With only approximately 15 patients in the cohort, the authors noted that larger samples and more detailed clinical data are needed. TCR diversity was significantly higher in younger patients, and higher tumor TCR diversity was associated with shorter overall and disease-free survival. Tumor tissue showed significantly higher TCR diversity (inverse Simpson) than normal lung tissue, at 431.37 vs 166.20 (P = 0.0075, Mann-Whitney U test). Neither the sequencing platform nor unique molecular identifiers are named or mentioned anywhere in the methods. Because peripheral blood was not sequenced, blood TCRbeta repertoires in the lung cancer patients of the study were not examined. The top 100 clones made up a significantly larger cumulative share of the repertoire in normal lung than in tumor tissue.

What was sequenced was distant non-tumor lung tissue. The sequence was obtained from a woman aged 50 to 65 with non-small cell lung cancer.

The CDR3: CARSLTGTREDTQYF. Read as DNA, the sequence is TGTGCCAGAAGCTTAACTGGGACAAGGGAAGATACGCAGTATTTT. Recombination linked TRBV7-3 to TRBJ2-3, with TRBD1 tentatively as D gene (6 bases match). From the germline V gene, CDR1 is SGHTA and CDR2 is FQGTGA. The CDR3 sequence holds 15 residues, the cysteine and phenylalanine included. CDR3 DNA is the only sequence kept; it has 45 bases, read in frame from the first base.